This TCR beta chain stems from a study of blood T cell repertoires in COVID-19. Study-wide background: The United States, Italy and Spain supplied acute and convalescent COVID-19 samples.

Methods used by the authors: Nucleated cell counts were estimated from reference gene primer amplification. This table comes from immunoSEQ multiplex PCR, and its TCRdb copy is limited to in-frame clones, with some not included. Clonal size and the V and J genes are those of that table, whereas D and trimming came from the DNA. The data contain approximately 210,000 clones, more than 70% of them singletons. Donors in Cohort 3 counted as recovered after two negative PCRs, clearance, or symptom resolution. This CDR3 is 16 amino acids long. The specimen sequenced was PBMCs or T cells enriched from blood (not recorded which). This clonotype was obtained from a woman between 18 and 29 years old who had recovered from COVID-19. The chain combines TRBV21-1 with TRBJ2-7; whether TRBD1, the table's D call, matches the DNA was not checked. TRBV21-1 is labeled a pseudogene. CDR3 residues: CASSKGRDRGPYEQYF. CDR3 DNA: TGTGCCAGCAGCAAAGGAAGGGACAGGGGGCCCTACGAGCAGTACTTC.